The 16 T cell receptor beta chains reported below all come from one sample, sequenced in a study of blood T cell repertoires in COVID-19. The assay was immunoSEQ multiplex PCR, and TCRdb's table has in-frame clones only and misses some. The sample includes around 220,000 clones, roughly 90% of them seen just once. Sequencing used peripheral blood. These receptors originate from a woman aged 40 to 50 who had recovered from COVID-19.

This chain joins TRBV6-2 or TRBV6-3 and TRBJ2-1; 7 nucleotides match TRBD2. Per germline, CDR1 MNHEY and CDR2 SVGEGT. The junction had 5 bases not matched to a gene; V was cut back by 0 bases and J by 15 bases. The CDR3 has 12 amino acids. The CDR3 DNA is TGTGCCAGCAGTTACTCGGGGGAGGGCCGGTTCTTC. Its translation is CASSYSGEGRFF.

The genes are TRBV29-1 and TRBJ2-1, with 11 bases aligning to TRBD2. The V and J ends lost 3 bases and 3 bases, in that order; junction bases with no gene match: 7. The CDR3 has 16 amino acids. Germline V gene lookup returns CDR1 SQVTM and CDR2 ANQGSEA. The CDR3 is CSVDHTGTSGYNEQFF. The CDR3 DNA sequence: TGCAGCGTTGACCACACCGGGACTAGCGGCTACAATGAGCAGTTCTTC.

The chain is built from TRBV11-2 and TRBJ2-4, with D maybe TRBD1 (6 bases). V was pared by 5 bases and J by 0 bases, with 14 bases between. In germline, CDR1 is SGHAT, CDR2 FQNNGV. The length of the CDR3 is 16 residues. The DNA of the CDR3 is TGTGCCAGCAGCCCCGGACAGATGATAGCCAAAAACATTCAGTACTTC. Translation gives CASSPGQMIAKNIQYF.

Details on this clone: In the same sample, other DNA sequences code for this CDR3. This sequence joins TRBV28 and TRBJ2-3, with no clear D. CDR1 and CDR2 from the germline V gene are MDHEN and SYDVKM. Trimming shortened V by 1 base and J by 6 bases, and 5 bases separated the two germline ends. CDR3 size: 12 residues. CDR3 loop: CASSLYGDTQYF. The CDR3 bases are TGTGCCAGCAGTTTATACGGGGATACGCAGTATTTT. Looking up the rest from reference TRBV28 and TRBJ2-3 gives the full variable domain: DVKVTQSSRYLVKRTGEKVFLECVQDMDHENMFWYRQDPGLGLRLIYFSYDVKMKEKGDIPEGYSVSREKKERFSLILESASTNQTSMYLCASSLYGDTQYFGPGTRLTVL.

This clone appeared a single time. The chain is built from TRBV7-9 and TRBJ1-4; TRBD1 agrees at 8 bases. Losses at the gene ends were 1 base for V and 8 bases for J; bases not matched to a gene: 6. CDR1 is SEHNR, CDR2 FQNEAQ, per germline (reference sequence). This CDR3 is 15 amino acids long. CDR3 residues: CASSLEGQGEEKLFF. The CDR3 coding sequence is TGTGCCAGCAGCTTAGAAGGACAGGGTGAAGAAAAACTGTTTTTT.

This clone was detected once. The chain carries TRBV13 and TRBJ2-7; no reliable D call. Germline CDR1 is PRHDT and CDR2 is FYEKMQ (reference sequence). V was cut by 0 bases and J by 0 bases, with 9 bases left in between. The CDR3 is 15 amino acids. For the CDR3, the DNA is TGTGCCAGCAGCTTAGGGCTTTATAGCTCCTACGAGCAGTACTTC. This translates into CASSLGLYSSYEQYF.

This clone was seen a single time. CDR3 amino acids: CASKDTTNYGYTF. The CDR3, as DNA: TGTGCCAGTAAGGACACTACTAACTATGGCTACACCTTC. The V gene is TRBV28, the J gene TRBJ1-2; possible D gene TRBD1, 5 bases. The CDR3 is 13 amino acids. Per germline, CDR1 MDHEN and CDR2 SYDVKM. Trimming stripped 9 bases from V and 0 bases from J, with 11 bases between.

The count of this clone is one. The chain recombines TRBV14 with TRBJ2-1; D call uncertain. V was cut by 0 bases and J by 10 bases, with 10 bases left in between. The CDR3 totals 13 residues. CDR1 and CDR2 (germline): SGHDN, FVKESK. The CDR3 protein is CASSQDFRQEQFF. The CDR3 DNA reads TGTGCCAGCAGCCAAGATTTCAGGCAAGAGCAGTTCTTC.

This sequence joins TRBV5-6 and TRBJ1-2, with D perhaps matching TRBD1 (6 bases). The germline V gene encodes CDR1 SGHDT and CDR2 YYEEEE. Deletions cut 0 bases from V and 6 bases from J, with 15 bases between. The CDR3 spans 15 residues. CDR3 bases: TGTGCCAGCAGCTTGGTGGGGGCCGGCGGCGATGGCTACACCTTC. Translated, it gives CASSLVGAGGDGYTF.

The chain recombines TRBV19 with TRBJ1-4; D is uncertain. Germline CDR1 reads LNHDA; CDR2 reads SQIVND (reference sequence). V lost 3 bases to trimming and J lost 0 bases, with 8 bases between them. There are 15 residues in the CDR3. Here the CDR3 reads CASSMGTATNEKLFF. As DNA, the CDR3 is TGTGCCAGTAGTATGGGTACAGCAACTAATGAAAAACTGTTTTTT. The whole variable domain, remainder taken from reference TRBV19 and TRBJ1-4, is DGGITQSPKYLFRKEGQNVTLSCEQNLNHDAMYWYRQDPGQGLRLIYYSQIVNDFQKGDIAEGYSVSREKKESFPLTVTSAQKNPTAFYLCASSMGTATNEKLFFGSGTQLSVL.

The sample holds a few counts of this clone. The CDR3 nucleotides are TGTGCCAGCAGTTACAGGGGCCCACCCGCAACTAATGAAAAACTGTTTTTT. This codes for CASSYRGPPATNEKLFF. The chain uses TRBV2 and TRBJ1-4, with 7 positions matching TRBD1. After removal of 5 bases from V and 0 bases from J, the junction contained 9 bases not matched to a gene. Germline CDR1 SNHLY, CDR2 FYNNEI. The CDR3 covers 17 residues. The whole variable domain, filled in from reference TRBV2 and TRBJ1-4, reads EPEVTQTPSHQVTQMGQEVILRCVPISNHLYFYWYRQILGQKVEFLVSFYNNEISEKSEIFDDQFSVERPDGSNFTLKIRSTKLEDSAMYFCASSYRGPPATNEKLFFGSGTQLSVL.

This chain joins TRBV18 and TRBJ1-2, with 8 positions matching TRBD1. The CDR3 is made up of 15 amino acids. Germline V gene sequence: CDR1 KGHSH, CDR2 LQKENI. V lost 1 base, J lost 4 bases, and 5 bases stayed unmatched. The CDR3 bases are TGTGCCAGCTCACCACTGGGACAGGATAGCTATGGCTACACCTTC. It specifies CASSPLGQDSYGYTF.

The chain recombines TRBV7-9 with TRBJ2-7; tentative D call: TRBD2 (6 bases). The CDR3 extends over 13 amino acids. V was pared by 9 bases and J by 0 bases, with 12 bases between. Germline CDR1 reads SEHNR; CDR2 reads FQNEAQ (reference sequence). CDR3 in DNA: TGTGCCAGTTTGCGGGATAGCTCCTACGAGCAGTACTTC. This encodes CASLRDSSYEQYF.

V gene TRBV21-1 combines with J gene TRBJ2-5; the table gives TRBD1 as D, unverified against the DNA. TRBV21-1 is shown as a pseudogene. CDR3 length equals 15 residues. In DNA form, the CDR3 reads TGTGCCAGCAGCAAAGGGGACAGGGCTGGAGAGACCCAGTACTTC. Translation: CASSKGDRAGETQYF.

This clone counts as medium-sized. The rearrangement joins TRBV15 to TRBJ1-5; possibly TRBD1 for D (5 bases). This CDR3 contains 16 residues. The germline gives CDR1 LNHNV, CDR2 YYDKDF (reference sequence). V lost 4 bases to trimming and J lost 5 bases, with 18 bases between them. The CDR3, as DNA: TGTGCCACCAGCAATCCGGGGGTCACCATCTATCAGCCCCAGCATTTT. This codes for CATSNPGVTIYQPQHF.

The chain joins TRBV29-1 to TRBJ2-7; 8 bases line up with TRBD1. Germline assignment: CDR1 SQVTM and CDR2 ANQGSEA. The length of the CDR3 is 13 residues. J was trimmed by 3 bases and V by 6 bases; bases with no gene match: 7. The CDR3 here is CSVRTGKGYEQYF. The CDR3 region has the DNA TGCAGCGTGCGGACAGGGAAAGGCTACGAGCAGTACTTC.